One sample yielded the 32 T cell receptor beta chains listed below, sequenced in a study of cytomegalovirus exposure and HLA in healthy donors. 60 Vbeta and 13 Jbeta primers were used in PCR. Sequenced by immunoSEQ multiplex PCR; TCRdb stores in-frame clones only, minus some. The repertoire has roughly 170,000 clones, around 80% of them found once; the top ten carry around 4.3%. The sequenced sample consisted of PBMCs. The receptors derive from a woman aged 50 to 60 in good health and CMV-seropositive.

This chain joins TRBV11-2 and TRBJ2-2; 7 bases map to TRBD1. V lost 6 bases to trimming and J lost 1 base; unmatched junction nucleotides: 5. The V gene's germline CDR1 is SGHAT and CDR2 FQNNGV. This CDR3 contains 15 residues. Written as DNA, the CDR3 is TGTGCCAGCAGACCCGGGACAGTGAACACCGGGGAGCTGTTTTTT. Translating gives CASRPGTVNTGELFF.

The chain carries TRBV7-2 and TRBJ2-7; D might be TRBD2 (5 bases). Germline CDR1 reads SGHTA; CDR2 reads FQGNSA. Trimming cost V 0 bases and J 5 bases, with 14 bases left between them. The CDR3 covers 15 residues. CDR3 DNA: TGTGCCAGCAGCTTAGCGGCGGGCCCCCCCGACGAGCAGTACTTC. Encoded protein: CASSLAAGPPDEQYF.

The J gene is TRBJ2-3, the V gene TRBV7-2; 9 bases match TRBD2. The V and J ends lost 4 bases and 2 bases, in that order; junction bases with no gene match: 7. Germline V gene sequence: CDR1 SGHTA, CDR2 FQGNSA. The CDR3 has 16 residues. The DNA for the CDR3 is TGTGCCAGCAGCTCCATTAGCGGGAGCCCCACAGATACGCAGTATTTT. It specifies CASSSISGSPTDTQYF.

The rearrangement links TRBV11-2 to TRBJ1-2; 9 positions match TRBD1. Germline-derived CDR1 and CDR2 are SGHAT and FQNNGV. The V segment lost 1 base and the J segment 7 bases; nucleotides outside the gene matches: 1. This CDR3 contains 13 residues. CDR3 sequence reads: CASSLGGQGGYTF. CDR3 sequence (DNA): TGTGCCAGCAGCTTAGGGGGACAGGGTGGCTACACCTTC. The variable domain in full, completed from reference TRBV11-2 and TRBJ1-2, reads EAGVAQSPRYKIIEKRQSVAFWCNPISGHATLYWYQQILGQGPKLLIQFQNNGVVDDSQLPKDRFSAERLKGVDSTLKIQPAKLEDSAVYLCASSLGGQGGYTFGSGTRLTVV.

This chain links TRBV4-2 with TRBJ2-1; 11 nucleotides line up with TRBD2. The junction had 7 bases not matched to a gene; V was cut back by 2 bases and J by 4 bases. The CDR3 is made up of 17 amino acids. Germline values: CDR1 LGHNA, CDR2 YNFKEQ. CDR3 sequence: CASSQQGGTSGYNEQFF. For the CDR3, the DNA is TGTGCCAGCAGCCAACAGGGGGGGACTAGCGGTTACAATGAGCAGTTCTTC.

This clone was seen just once. The chain uses TRBV27 and TRBJ2-1, with TRBD2 identical over 15 bases. This CDR3 has 14 residues. Germline loops: CDR1 MNHEY, CDR2 SMNVEV (reference sequence). V lost 5 bases to trimming and J lost 12 bases; unmatched junction nucleotides: 5. The CDR3 region has the DNA TGTGCCAGCAGTCGCGGACTAGCGGGAGGGCCGCAGTTCTTC. This sequence encodes CASSRGLAGGPQFF.

The chain joins TRBV27 to TRBJ2-5, with 7 nucleotides matching TRBD1. This CDR3 spans 13 amino acids. V gave up 8 bases and J gave up 5 bases; unmatched junction bases: 8. CDR1 is MNHEY and CDR2 is SMNVEV in the germline V gene (reference sequence). The CDR3 bases are TGTGCCAGCGGAAGGGGGCTCTCGGAGACCCAGTACTTC. Translation gives CASGRGLSETQYF.

The V gene is TRBV10-1, the J gene TRBJ1-1; D ambiguous. The CDR3 is 13 amino acids. V lost 5 bases and J 1 base, leaving 8 bases between the germline ends. Germline V gives CDR1 WNHNN, CDR2 SYGVQD (reference sequence). The CDR3 reads CASSFDSNTEAFF. As DNA, the CDR3 is TGCGCCAGCAGTTTCGACTCGAACACTGAAGCTTTCTTT.

The V gene is TRBV5-1, the J gene TRBJ2-1; 9 nucleotides line up with TRBD1. CDR3 length equals 15 residues. V dropped 2 bases and J dropped 8; count of bases not matched to a gene: 8. CDR1 and CDR2 (germline): SGHRS, YFSETQ. The CDR3 DNA reads TGCGCCAGCAGCTTAGCCGGGACAGGGAACGATGAGCAGTTCTTC. Amino acids: CASSLAGTGNDEQFF.

The V call is TRBV19, the J call TRBJ2-1, with D perhaps TRBD2 (7 bases). Trimming took 3 bases from V and 9 from J, leaving 18 bases between them. Germline V gene lookup returns CDR1 LNHDA and CDR2 SQIVND (reference sequence). This CDR3 has 15 amino acids. CDR3 sequence: CASSIGGGARGEQFF. The CDR3 nucleotides are TGTGCCAGTAGTATCGGCGGGGGCGCTCGCGGTGAGCAGTTCTTC.

This chain uses TRBV6-1 with TRBJ2-3; 12 bases are shared with TRBD2. After removal of 2 bases from V and 2 bases from J, the junction contained 5 bases not matched to a gene. The CDR3 consists of 17 residues. Looked up from germline, CDR1 is MNHNS and CDR2 is SASEGT. CDR3 DNA sequence: TGTGCCAGCAGTGAACAAGGACTAGCGGGGTTCACAGATACGCAGTATTTT. Translating it yields CASSEQGLAGFTDTQYF.

DNA for the CDR3: TGCGCCAGCAGCGCCGGGGGGCTAGCGGCTTCCTACGAGCAGTACTTC. Its protein is CASSAGGLAASYEQYF. The chain uses TRBV5-1 and TRBJ2-7, with a weak D call TRBD2 (7 bases). CDR3 length: 16 amino acids. CDR1 and CDR2 (germline): SGHRS, YFSETQ. V lost 4 bases, J lost 1 base, and 18 bases lay in between.

The chain joins TRBV5-4 to TRBJ2-2; 8 nucleotides agree with TRBD1. The CDR3 runs to 16 residues. The germline V gene has CDR1 SGHNT and CDR2 YYREEE (reference sequence). The trim removed 3 bases at V and 2 bases at J, leaving 6 bases unmatched. The CDR3 bases are TGTGCCAGCAGCTCCCCGACAGGGGCCAACACCGGGGAGCTGTTTTTT. It yields the protein CASSSPTGANTGELFF.

A remark on this clone: Relative to the germline gene, one junction end is altered; a read error may explain this. Different DNA sequences within this sample yield the same CDR3. The chain has TRBV7-9 and TRBJ2-7, with D uncertain. The CDR3 covers 10 residues. CDR1 and CDR2 from the germline V gene are SEHNR and FQNEAQ (reference sequence). DNA of the CDR3: TGTTCCAGCAGCCCTATCGAGCAGTACTTC. Translation: CSSSPIEQYF.

The chain combines TRBV9 with TRBJ2-1; 12 nucleotides match TRBD2. Germline-derived CDR1 and CDR2 are SGDLS and YYNGEE. This CDR3 is 16 amino acids long. With 4 bases clipped from V and 6 bases from J, the junction kept 8 bases outside the gene matches. CDR3 sequence: CASSLASGGARNEQFF. The CDR3 coding sequence is TGTGCCAGCAGCCTGGCTAGCGGGGGGGCTCGCAATGAGCAGTTCTTC.

The chain joins TRBV28 to TRBJ2-3, with D unclear. The CDR3 runs 13 residues. Germline CDR1 is MDHEN and CDR2 is SYDVKM. Trimming took off 6 bases at V and 6 bases at J, with 13 bases between the two ends. The CDR3 region has the DNA TGTGCCAGCAGCTCGACACAAGTTGATACGCAGTATTTT. Its translation is CASSSTQVDTQYF. The full variable domain, in which reference TRBV28 and TRBJ2-3 provide the parts outside the CDR3, is DVKVTQSSRYLVKRTGEKVFLECVQDMDHENMFWYRQDPGLGLRLIYFSYDVKMKEKGDIPEGYSVSREKKERFSLILESASTNQTSMYLCASSSTQVDTQYFGPGTRLTVL.

The chain combines TRBV28 with TRBJ2-3; 12 bases match TRBD2. The CDR3 has 21 residues. Germline lookup yields CDR1 MDHEN and CDR2 SYDVKM. V shed 3 bases and J 6 bases; nucleotides not matched to a gene: 22. The CDR3 coding sequence is TGTGCCAGCAGTTTCTTGAGGCGTAGGGCTAGCGGGGGGGCCGGGGTCGATACGCAGTATTTT. It is translated as CASSFLRRRASGGAGVDTQYF.

This chain connects TRBV5-1 to TRBJ2-2; 12 bases fit TRBD2. In germline, CDR1 is SGHRS, CDR2 YFSETQ. CDR3 length equals 17 residues. Trimming at V came to 4 bases and at J to 4 bases, leaving 8 bases not matched to a gene. CDR3 in amino acids: CASSSLTSGGFTGELFF. The CDR3 bases are TGCGCCAGCAGCAGTTTGACTAGCGGGGGCTTCACCGGGGAGCTGTTTTTT.

This clone has just a few counts. The chain has TRBV5-5 and TRBJ2-2; D possibly corresponds to TRBD2 (6 bases). Deletions cut 3 bases from V and 6 bases from J, with 24 bases between. CDR1 is SGHKS, CDR2 YYEKEE, per germline (reference sequence). The CDR3 covers 18 residues. The CDR3: CASSWGAGQRGQAGELFF. For the CDR3, the DNA is TGTGCCAGCAGCTGGGGCGCGGGGCAAAGGGGCCAGGCCGGGGAGCTGTTTTTT.

A remark on this clone: This sample also contains other DNA sequences that code for the same CDR3. This chain connects TRBV11-2 to TRBJ2-7; 11 nucleotides match TRBD1. Trimming removed 5 bases from V and 2 bases from J; junction bases left unmatched: 5. The V gene's germline CDR1 is SGHAT and CDR2 FQNNGV. The CDR3 contains 15 residues. The CDR3 spells CASSLTDRGPYEQYF. The CDR3, as DNA: TGTGCCAGCAGCCTAACGGACAGGGGGCCCTACGAGCAGTACTTC. Complete variable domain (other parts from reference TRBV11-2 and TRBJ2-7): EAGVAQSPRYKIIEKRQSVAFWCNPISGHATLYWYQQILGQGPKLLIQFQNNGVVDDSQLPKDRFSAERLKGVDSTLKIQPAKLEDSAVYLCASSLTDRGPYEQYFGPGTRLTVT.

This chain joins TRBV11-2 and TRBJ1-1; D is possibly TRBD1 (5 bases). The CDR3 runs to 15 residues. V lost 5 bases to trimming and J lost 1 base, with 14 bases between them. CDR1 and CDR2 (germline): SGHAT, FQNNGV. For the CDR3, the DNA is TGTGCCAGCAGCGCGACCCGGGGGGGGAACACTGAAGCTTTCTTT. Residues: CASSATRGGNTEAFF.

Regarding this clone: The sample contains more than one DNA sequence encoding this CDR3. The chain uses TRBV13 and TRBJ2-1; 10 bases fit TRBD2. Germline V gene sequence: CDR1 PRHDT, CDR2 FYEKMQ (reference sequence). V was clipped by 5 bases and J by 4 bases; unmatched bases: 5. This CDR3 comprises 15 residues. The CDR3 region is CASSLSGGPYNEQFF. DNA for the CDR3: TGTGCCAGCAGCCTTAGCGGGGGGCCTTACAATGAGCAGTTCTTC.

The chain links TRBV19 to TRBJ2-4; no firm D call. V lost 5 bases to trimming and J lost 0 bases, with 8 bases between them. Looked up from germline, CDR1 is LNHDA and CDR2 is SQIVND (reference sequence). This CDR3 has 14 residues. The CDR3 DNA reads as TGTGCCAGTAGTCTTTCACTAGCCAAAAACATTCAGTACTTC. It translates to CASSLSLAKNIQYF.

The chain combines TRBV4-2 with TRBJ2-7; 7 bases map to TRBD1. The V gene's germline CDR1 is LGHNA and CDR2 YNFKEQ. The CDR3 consists of 14 residues. V trimming: 5 bases; J trimming: 5 bases; junction bases outside the gene matches: 9. The CDR3 is CASSYRDSGHEQYF. In nucleotides, the CDR3 is TGTGCCAGCAGCTACCGGGACAGTGGTCACGAGCAGTACTTC.

This chain links TRBV28 with TRBJ2-3; 10 nucleotides align to TRBD2. V was clipped by 3 bases and J by 4 bases; unmatched bases: 4. The CDR3 is 15 amino acids. The V gene's germline CDR1 is MDHEN and CDR2 SYDVKM. The CDR3 DNA follows: TGTGCCAGCAGTTTCCAAGCGGGAGGGGCAGATACGCAGTATTTT. It specifies CASSFQAGGADTQYF. The full variable domain, with the rest looked up from reference TRBV28 and TRBJ2-3, is DVKVTQSSRYLVKRTGEKVFLECVQDMDHENMFWYRQDPGLGLRLIYFSYDVKMKEKGDIPEGYSVSREKKERFSLILESASTNQTSMYLCASSFQAGGADTQYFGPGTRLTVL.

This chain connects TRBV7-2 to TRBJ2-2, with D perhaps TRBD1 (6 bases). CDR1 and CDR2 from the germline V gene are SGHTA and FQGNSA. With 5 bases removed from V and 7 bases from J, the gap between germline ends came to 8 bases. CDR3 size: 12 residues. The CDR3 here is CASSQQGGELFF. The CDR3 nucleotides are TGTGCCAGCAGCCAACAGGGCGGGGAGCTGTTTTTT.

The V gene is TRBV28, the J gene TRBJ2-3; 7 bases agree with TRBD2. The germline V gene encodes CDR1 MDHEN and CDR2 SYDVKM. Losses at the gene ends were 3 bases for V and 4 bases for J; bases not matched to a gene: 13. This CDR3 has 17 amino acids. CDR3 DNA: TGTGCCAGCAGTTTTCCGCCAACTAGCGTTCGCGCAGATACGCAGTATTTT. The encoded protein is CASSFPPTSVRADTQYF.

The chain has TRBV30 and TRBJ1-2; D is perhaps TRBD1 (5 bases). Per germline, CDR1 GTSNPN and CDR2 SVGIG (reference sequence). The CDR3 is 14 amino acids. Trimming stripped 0 bases from V and 6 bases from J, with 14 bases between. This CDR3 is CAWSVTWQGNGYTF. The CDR3 DNA reads TGTGCCTGGAGTGTCACATGGCAGGGCAATGGCTACACCTTC. Full variable domain (outside the CDR3, taken from reference TRBV30 and TRBJ1-2): SQTIHQWPATLVQPVGSPLSLECTVEGTSNPNLYWYRQAAGRGLQLLFYSVGIGQISSEVPQNLSASRPQDRQFILSSKKLLLSDSGFYLCAWSVTWQGNGYTFGSGTRLTVV.

Here the CDR3 reads CASSQDGGANQPQHF. CDR3 DNA: TGCGCCAGCAGCCAAGATGGGGGGGCCAATCAGCCCCAGCATTTT. The chain has TRBV4-3 and TRBJ1-5; possibly TRBD1 for D (6 bases). The V end was cut by 0 bases, the J end by 3 bases, with 9 bases between. The CDR3 consists of 15 residues. The V gene's germline CDR1 is LGHNA and CDR2 YSLEER.

A note on this clone: Germline and junction disagree at one end, which may indicate a read error. The V and J genes are TRBV5-5 and TRBJ1-2; D remains ambiguous. This CDR3 is 13 amino acids long. CDR1 is SGHKS and CDR2 is YYEKEE in the germline V gene (reference sequence). The CDR3 sequence: CASSLGEVVAASF. Written as DNA, the CDR3 is TGTGCCAGCAGCTTGGGAGAAGTCGTCGCTGCATCCTTC.

CDR3 bases: TGTGCCAGCAGCTTAGATACAGGGACCTATGGCTACACCTTC. Protein: CASSLDTGTYGYTF. The chain combines TRBV11-2 with TRBJ1-2; TRBD1 might be the D (6 bases). CDR3 length: 14 residues. V lost 0 bases and J lost 4, with 9 bases in between. Germline loops: CDR1 SGHAT, CDR2 FQNNGV.

This clone was seen a few times. In nucleotides, the CDR3 is TGTGCCAGCAGCTTAGCCCCAGGCGGACTGAGGAACAATGAGCAGTTCTTC. Protein product: CASSLAPGGLRNNEQFF. V and J are TRBV11-3 and TRBJ2-1; TRBD2 is a possible D gene (5 bases). The germline V gene has CDR1 SGHNT and CDR2 YENEEA. The CDR3 extends over 17 amino acids. V shed 1 base and J shed 5 bases, with 18 bases lying between them.